This T cell receptor beta chain was found in a study of blood T cell repertoires in COVID-19. Background on the study: The United States, Italy and Spain provided the acute and convalescent COVID-19 samples. Sources were T cells, B-cell-depleted T cells, or PBMCs; the material itself was cDNA or gDNA.

In the study's own analysis: Nucleated cell counts were estimated from reference gene primer amplification. TCRdb keeps only in-frame clones here, not all; method: immunoSEQ multiplex PCR. V, J and clone size are taken as reported in that table, and D and trimming were inferred from the DNA itself. The sample lists tens of thousands of clones, roughly 88% occurring once. This CDR3 is built from 15 residues. Germline loops: CDR1 MNHEY, CDR2 SVGAGI. Losses at the gene ends were 6 bases for V and 6 bases for J; bases not matched to a gene: 13. The TCR originated in a woman aged 55-69 years with acute or convalescent COVID-19. The rearrangement uses TRBV6-5 and TRBJ1-2; 7 bases align to TRBD1. Sequenced material: peripheral blood. The CDR3 sequence is CASSPFGTVGDGYTF. CDR3 bases: TGTGCCAGCAGCCCGTTTGGGACAGTGGGAGATGGCTACACCTTC.